The 3 T cell receptor beta chains below were found in one sample sequenced in a study of monozygotic twins with inflammatory bowel disease. TCRdb re-analyzed the 5' RACE reads; it lists each CDR3 protein once, without DNA. The table lists about 160,000 distinct CDR3 sequences. Sequencing was performed on blood. These receptors originate from a human donor with ulcerative colitis or Crohn's disease, or a healthy co-twin of an affected twin (not recorded which).

This chain joins TRBV4-3 and TRBJ2-3; the D call of TRBD2 rests on TCRdb alone, since no DNA is present to check it. Per germline, CDR1 LGHNA and CDR2 YSLEER. This CDR3 comprises 16 residues. The chain's CDR3 is CASSQDWREATDTQYF.

This sequence joins TRBV6-6 and TRBJ2-7. The germline V gene encodes CDR1 MNHNY and CDR2 SVGAGI (reference sequence). The CDR3 is 12 residues long. This CDR3 is CASSLQGPEQYF.

The CDR3 region is CASRDPNTEAFF. The V gene is TRBV6-1, the J gene TRBJ1-1. CDR3 length: 12 residues. CDR1 and CDR2 from the germline V gene are MNHNS and SASEGT.